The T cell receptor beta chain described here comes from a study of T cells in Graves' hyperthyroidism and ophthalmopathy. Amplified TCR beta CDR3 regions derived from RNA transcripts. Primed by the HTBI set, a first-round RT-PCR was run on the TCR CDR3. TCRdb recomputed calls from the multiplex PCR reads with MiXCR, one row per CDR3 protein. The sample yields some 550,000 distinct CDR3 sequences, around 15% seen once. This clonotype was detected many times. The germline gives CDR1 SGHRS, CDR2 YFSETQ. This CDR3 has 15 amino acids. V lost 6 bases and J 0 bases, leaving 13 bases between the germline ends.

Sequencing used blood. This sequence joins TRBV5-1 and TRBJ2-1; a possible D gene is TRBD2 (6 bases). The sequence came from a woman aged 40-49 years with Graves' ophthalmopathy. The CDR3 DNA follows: TGCGCCAGCAAACGACTAGAGGGCTCCTACAATGAGCAGTTCTTC. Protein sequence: CASKRLEGSYNEQFF. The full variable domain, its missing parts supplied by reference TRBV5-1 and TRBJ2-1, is KAGVTQTPRYLIKTRGQQVTLSCSPISGHRSVSWYQQTPGQGLQFLFEYFSETQRNKGNFPGRFSGRQFSNSRSEMNVSTLELGDSALYLCASKRLEGSYNEQFFGPGTRLTVL.